Shown below are 20 T cell receptor beta chains from a single sample sequenced in a study of T cell responses to AZD1222 COVID-19 vaccine. Profiling relied on immunoSEQ multiplex PCR, and the TCRdb table lists in-frame clones only, not all of them. The sample carries 150,000 to 200,000 clones, over 80% recorded once. The sequencing here drew on peripheral blood, taken on day 0 of MenACWY control vaccination. The receptors were gathered from an adult in good health.

The V gene is TRBV3-1 (or the pseudogene TRBV3-2), the J gene TRBJ1-1; D unclear. Germline CDR1 is LGHDT and CDR2 is YNNKEL (reference sequence). CDR3 length equals 13 residues. V lost 2 bases and J 4 bases, leaving 8 bases between the germline ends. The CDR3 loop is CASSQYGVTEAFF. The CDR3 DNA reads TGTGCCAGCAGCCAATATGGGGTCACTGAAGCTTTCTTT.

This clone showed up just once. This sequence joins TRBV9 and TRBJ2-1; 12 bases line up with TRBD2. V shed 4 bases and J 5 bases; nucleotides not matched to a gene: 10. CDR3 length: 17 residues. CDR1 is SGDLS, CDR2 YYNGEE, per germline. The CDR3 loop is CASSPTRLAGVNNEQFF. The CDR3 bases are TGTGCCAGCAGCCCCACCAGACTAGCGGGGGTTAACAATGAGCAGTTCTTC.

The J gene is TRBJ1-5, the V gene TRBV28, with a weak D call TRBD1 (6 bases). The germline CDR1 and CDR2 sequences are MDHEN and SYDVKM. V was trimmed by 3 bases and J by 5 bases, leaving 14 bases between them. The CDR3 extends over 15 amino acids. The CDR3 loop reads CASSLWGARDQPQHF. CDR3 nucleotides: TGTGCCAGCAGTTTGTGGGGGGCTAGAGATCAGCCCCAGCATTTT. The full variable domain, rest sourced from reference TRBV28 and TRBJ1-5, is DVKVTQSSRYLVKRTGEKVFLECVQDMDHENMFWYRQDPGLGLRLIYFSYDVKMKEKGDIPEGYSVSREKKERFSLILESASTNQTSMYLCASSLWGARDQPQHFGDGTRLSIL.

This chain uses TRBV21-1 with TRBJ1-1. TRBV21-1 is a pseudogene locus. The CDR3 runs 14 residues. CDR3 amino acids: CASSKTELVTEAFF. The CDR3 coding sequence is TGTGCCAGCAGCAAAACGGAACTGGTAACTGAAGCTTTCTTT.

The chain couples TRBV6-1 to TRBJ1-4; D remains ambiguous. Germline V gene lookup returns CDR1 MNHNS and CDR2 SASEGT. The CDR3 covers 16 residues. The ends were cut back, 1 base at V and 0 bases at J, with 9 bases in the middle. DNA for the CDR3: TGTGCCAGCAGTGAAGTCGGAGGAGCAACTAATGAAAAACTGTTTTTT. Translating it yields CASSEVGGATNEKLFF.

This chain connects TRBV9 to TRBJ2-7; TRBD1 might be the D (5 bases). The CDR3 runs to 14 residues. CDR1 and CDR2 (germline): SGDLS, YYNGEE. Trimming stripped 0 bases from V and 6 bases from J, with 13 bases between. CDR3 residues: CASSVARVGSEQYF. CDR3 DNA: TGTGCCAGCAGCGTAGCCAGGGTAGGCAGCGAGCAGTACTTC.

The chain is built from TRBV2 and TRBJ2-7; D may be TRBD1 (6 bases). The length of the CDR3 is 15 residues. Germline V gene sequence: CDR1 SNHLY, CDR2 FYNNEI. Trimming took off 2 bases at V and 5 bases at J, with 16 bases between the two ends. The CDR3: CASSERGRGKDEQYF. CDR3 nucleotide sequence: TGTGCCAGCAGTGAACGGGGCAGGGGTAAAGACGAGCAGTACTTC.

Points on this clone: This CDR3 is also generated by other DNA sequences in the sample. The V call is TRBV3-1 (or the pseudogene TRBV3-2), the J call TRBJ1-5; 7 nucleotides agree with TRBD1. The CDR3 extends over 14 amino acids. V was clipped by 4 bases and J by 4 bases; unmatched bases: 4. The germline V gene encodes CDR1 LGHDT and CDR2 YNNKEL (reference sequence). The CDR3 sequence: CASSPGQRNQPQHF. The CDR3 nucleotides are TGTGCCAGCAGCCCGGGACAGAGAAATCAGCCCCAGCATTTT.

V and J are TRBV30 and TRBJ2-7; 16 bases are shared with TRBD2. CDR3 length: 15 amino acids. Germline values: CDR1 GTSNPN, CDR2 SVGIG (reference sequence). The ends lost 1 base at V and 7 bases at J; junction bases unmatched: 4. The CDR3 DNA is TGTGCCTGGAGTGACGGGACTAGCGGGGGGGAGGAGCAGTACTTC. It encodes CAWSDGTSGGEEQYF. The full variable domain, with the rest looked up from reference TRBV30 and TRBJ2-7, is SQTIHQWPATLVQPVGSPLSLECTVEGTSNPNLYWYRQAAGRGLQLLFYSVGIGQISSEVPQNLSASRPQDRQFILSSKKLLLSDSGFYLCAWSDGTSGGEEQYFGPGTRLTVT.

V gene TRBV5-4 combines with J gene TRBJ2-2; 8 bases map to TRBD1. Trimming cost V 5 bases and J 0 bases; bases outside gene matches: 3. This CDR3 has 15 residues. Germline V lookup: CDR1 SGHNT, CDR2 YYREEE (reference sequence). The CDR3 reads CASRTTGANTGELFF. CDR3 DNA: TGTGCCAGCAGAACGACAGGGGCGAACACCGGGGAGCTGTTTTTT.

The genes are TRBV29-1 and TRBJ2-7, with a weak D call TRBD1 (6 bases). Germline V gives CDR1 SQVTM, CDR2 ANQGSEA. The CDR3 spans 14 residues. V lost 6 bases, J lost 2 bases, and 17 bases lay in between. CDR3 coding DNA: TGCAGCGTACGATCAGGCAGGGGCCCCTACGAGCAGTACTTC. Its protein is CSVRSGRGPYEQYF.

This clone appeared once. V is TRBV5-1 and J is TRBJ2-7; D is possibly TRBD2 (6 bases). Trimming took 4 bases from V and 1 from J, leaving 9 bases between them. CDR3 length: 13 amino acids. The germline V gene has CDR1 SGHRS and CDR2 YFSETQ. The CDR3 bases are TGCGCCAGCAGCACGGAGGGGTCCTACGAGCAGTACTTC. Its translation is CASSTEGSYEQYF. The complete variable domain, with remaining parts taken from reference TRBV5-1 and TRBJ2-7, reads KAGVTQTPRYLIKTRGQQVTLSCSPISGHRSVSWYQQTPGQGLQFLFEYFSETQRNKGNFPGRFSGRQFSNSRSEMNVSTLELGDSALYLCASSTEGSYEQYFGPGTRLTVT.

The CDR3 protein is CATRIGVSTEAFF. The CDR3 nucleotides read TGTGCCACCCGAATCGGGGTAAGCACTGAAGCTTTCTTT. This chain links TRBV12-3 or TRBV12-4 with TRBJ1-1; no reliable D call. Trimming stripped 10 bases from V and 4 bases from J, with 16 bases between. This CDR3 contains 13 residues.

This chain connects TRBV30 to TRBJ1-6; the D gene is possibly TRBD1 (5 bases). There are 15 residues in the CDR3. Germline CDR1 and CDR2: GTSNPN and SVGIG (reference sequence). V lost 0 bases, J lost 10 bases, and 16 bases lay in between. CDR3 nucleotides: TGTGCCTGGAGTGTACAGGTTGGAAGTTACTCACCCCTCCACTTT. Amino acid sequence: CAWSVQVGSYSPLHF.

The rearrangement joins TRBV18 to TRBJ2-7; D ambiguous. V lost 1 base to trimming and J lost 3 bases, with 7 bases between them. In germline, CDR1 is KGHSH, CDR2 LQKENI. The CDR3 covers 13 residues. DNA of the CDR3: TGTGCCAGCTCACCACAGGACGGCTACGAGCAGTACTTC. Protein product: CASSPQDGYEQYF. Full variable domain (rest looked up from reference TRBV18 and TRBJ2-7): NAGVMQNPRHLVRRRGQEARLRCSPMKGHSHVYWYRQLPEEGLKFMVYLQKENIIDESGMPKERFSAEFPKEGPSILRIQQVVRGDSAAYFCASSPQDGYEQYFGPGTRLTVT.

This rearrangement joins TRBV6-2 or TRBV6-3 to TRBJ2-5; TRBD2 matches at 10 bases. The V segment lost 4 bases and the J segment 0 bases; nucleotides outside the gene matches: 11. The CDR3 has 18 residues. Germline V lookup: CDR1 MNHEY, CDR2 SVGEGT. The CDR3 nucleotides read TGTGCCAGCAGTTCCCTAGCGGGGGACAAACCCCACCAAGAGACCCAGTACTTC. Protein product: CASSSLAGDKPHQETQYF.

Only one count was recorded for this clone. The chain uses TRBV28 and TRBJ1-2, with TRBD1 identical over 7 bases. The CDR3 is made up of 15 amino acids. The germline V gene has CDR1 MDHEN and CDR2 SYDVKM. The V gene end was trimmed by 6 bases and the J gene end by 3 bases; junction bases not matched to a gene: 10. CDR3 region: CASSPTFTGDYGYTF. CDR3 nucleotide sequence: TGTGCCAGCAGCCCGACCTTTACAGGGGACTATGGCTACACCTTC.

The V and J genes are TRBV9 and TRBJ2-1, with TRBD2 matching over 12 bases. Germline values: CDR1 SGDLS, CDR2 YYNGEE. The CDR3 spans 15 residues. V dropped 0 bases and J dropped 10; count of bases not matched to a gene: 5. The CDR3 DNA sequence: TGTGCCAGCAGCGTAGTGACTAGCGGGAGAGGCGAGCAGTTCTTC. Its translation: CASSVVTSGRGEQFF.

V is TRBV6-2 or TRBV6-3 and J is TRBJ1-5; no clear D. Germline CDR1 MNHEY, CDR2 SVGEGT. This CDR3 comprises 17 residues. The germline V and J ends were trimmed by 0 bases and 1 base, with 13 bases remaining between them. The CDR3 DNA follows: TGTGCCAGCAGTTACTCATCCGCCGGCCTAAGCAATCAGCCCCAGCATTTT. This gives the protein CASSYSSAGLSNQPQHF.

V gene TRBV12-3 or TRBV12-4 combines with J gene TRBJ1-1, with 7 bases matching TRBD1. V was clipped by 6 bases and J by 10 bases; unmatched bases: 5. The CDR3 length is 11 residues. CDR3 in amino acids: CASSSTGVAFF. DNA for the CDR3: TGTGCCAGCAGCTCTACAGGGGTAGCTTTCTTT.